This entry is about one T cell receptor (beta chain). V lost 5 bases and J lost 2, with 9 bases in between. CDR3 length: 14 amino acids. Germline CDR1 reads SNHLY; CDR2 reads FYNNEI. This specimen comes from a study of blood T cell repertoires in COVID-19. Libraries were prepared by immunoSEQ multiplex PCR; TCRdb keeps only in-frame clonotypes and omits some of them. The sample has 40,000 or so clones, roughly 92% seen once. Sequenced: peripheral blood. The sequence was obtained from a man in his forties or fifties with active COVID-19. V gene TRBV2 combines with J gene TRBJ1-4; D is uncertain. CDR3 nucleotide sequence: TGTGCCAGCAGTCTGACTGTGACTAATGAAAAACTGTTTTTT. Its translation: CASSLTVTNEKLFF.